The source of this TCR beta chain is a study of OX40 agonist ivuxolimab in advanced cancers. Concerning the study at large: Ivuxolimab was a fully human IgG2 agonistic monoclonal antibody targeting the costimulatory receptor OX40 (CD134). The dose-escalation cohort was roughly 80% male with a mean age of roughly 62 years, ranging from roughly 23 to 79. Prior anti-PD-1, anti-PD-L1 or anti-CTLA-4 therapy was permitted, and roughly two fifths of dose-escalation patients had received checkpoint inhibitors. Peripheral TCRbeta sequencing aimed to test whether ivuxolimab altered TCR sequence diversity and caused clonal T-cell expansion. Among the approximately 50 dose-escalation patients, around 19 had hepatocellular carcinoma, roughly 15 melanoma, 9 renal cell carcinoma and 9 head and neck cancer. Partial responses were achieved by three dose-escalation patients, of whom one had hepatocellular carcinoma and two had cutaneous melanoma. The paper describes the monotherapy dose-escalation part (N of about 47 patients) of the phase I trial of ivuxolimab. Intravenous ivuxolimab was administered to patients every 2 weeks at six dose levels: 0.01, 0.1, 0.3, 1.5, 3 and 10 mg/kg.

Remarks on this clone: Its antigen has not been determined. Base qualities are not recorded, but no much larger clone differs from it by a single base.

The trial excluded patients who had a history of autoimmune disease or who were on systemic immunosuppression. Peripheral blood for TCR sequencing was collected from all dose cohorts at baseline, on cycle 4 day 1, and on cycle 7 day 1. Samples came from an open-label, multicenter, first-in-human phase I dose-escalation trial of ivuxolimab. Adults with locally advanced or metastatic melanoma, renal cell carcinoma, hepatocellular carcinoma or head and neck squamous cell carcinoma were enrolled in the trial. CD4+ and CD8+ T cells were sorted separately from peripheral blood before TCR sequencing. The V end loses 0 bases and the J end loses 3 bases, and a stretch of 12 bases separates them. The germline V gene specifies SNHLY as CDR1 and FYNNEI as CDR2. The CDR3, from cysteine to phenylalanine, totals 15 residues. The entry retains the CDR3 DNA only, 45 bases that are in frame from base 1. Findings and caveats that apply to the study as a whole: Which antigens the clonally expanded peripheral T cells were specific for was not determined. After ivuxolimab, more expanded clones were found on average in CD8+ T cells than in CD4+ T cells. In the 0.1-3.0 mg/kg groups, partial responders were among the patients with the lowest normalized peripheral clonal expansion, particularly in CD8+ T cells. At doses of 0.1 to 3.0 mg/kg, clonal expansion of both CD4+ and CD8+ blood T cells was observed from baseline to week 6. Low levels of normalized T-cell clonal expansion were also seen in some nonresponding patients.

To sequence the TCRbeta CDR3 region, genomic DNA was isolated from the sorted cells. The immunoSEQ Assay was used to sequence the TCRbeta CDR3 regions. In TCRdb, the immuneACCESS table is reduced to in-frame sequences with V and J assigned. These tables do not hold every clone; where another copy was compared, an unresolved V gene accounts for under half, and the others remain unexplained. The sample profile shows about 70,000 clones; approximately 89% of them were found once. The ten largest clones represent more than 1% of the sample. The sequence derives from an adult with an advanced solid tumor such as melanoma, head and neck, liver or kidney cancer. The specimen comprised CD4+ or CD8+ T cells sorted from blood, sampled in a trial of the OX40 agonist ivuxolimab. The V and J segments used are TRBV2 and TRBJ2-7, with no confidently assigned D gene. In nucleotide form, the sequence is TGTGCCAGCAGTGAAGCGCACGGGTCTATCTACGAGCAGTACTTC. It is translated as CASSEAHGSIYEQYF.